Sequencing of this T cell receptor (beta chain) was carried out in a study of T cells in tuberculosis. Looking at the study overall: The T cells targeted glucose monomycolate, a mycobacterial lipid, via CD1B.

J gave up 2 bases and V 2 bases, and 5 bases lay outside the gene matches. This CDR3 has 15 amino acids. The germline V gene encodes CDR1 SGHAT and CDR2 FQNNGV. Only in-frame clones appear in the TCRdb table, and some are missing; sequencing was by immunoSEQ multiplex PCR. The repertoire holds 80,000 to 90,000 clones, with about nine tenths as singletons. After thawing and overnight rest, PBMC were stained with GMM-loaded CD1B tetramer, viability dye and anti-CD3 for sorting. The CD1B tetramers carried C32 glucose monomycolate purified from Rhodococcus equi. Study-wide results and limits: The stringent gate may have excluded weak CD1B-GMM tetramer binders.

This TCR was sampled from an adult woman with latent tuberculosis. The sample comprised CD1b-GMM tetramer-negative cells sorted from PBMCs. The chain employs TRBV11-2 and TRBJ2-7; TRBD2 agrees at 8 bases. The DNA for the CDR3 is TGTGCCAGCAGCTTAACTGACGGGGGGGCCTACGAGCAGTACTTC. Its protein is CASSLTDGGAYEQYF.